These T cell receptor beta chains were read from a single sample in a study of shared clonotypes between healthy human individuals. The method was immunoSEQ multiplex PCR; TCRdb's version includes in-frame clones alone and lacks a portion of them. This table has over 2 million clones, approximately 94% appearing once. The sequenced sample consisted of naive CD8+ T cells sorted from blood. These receptors all come from a man aged 18 to 29 in good health. The CDR3 runs from the conserved cysteine through the conserved F or W. D genes are given only for firm matches. A row's size may be missing; if present it is once, few, many or a size class.

V	size	J	D	DNA	CDR3
TRBV5-6	.	TRBJ1-6	.	TGTGCCAGCAGCTTAATAAATTCACCCCTCCACTTT	CASSLINSPLHF
TRBV6-6	.	TRBJ1-2	.	TGTGCCAGCAGTTACCCGGGGCCGGGCTACACCTTC	CASSYPGPGYTF
TRBV11-2	.	TRBJ2-1	.	TGTGCCAGCAGCTTAGGAGAGGACCGATACTTAGGTAACAATGAGCAGTTCTTC	CASSLGEDRYLGNNEQFF
TRBV5-4	few	TRBJ2-1	TRBD2	TGTGCCAGCAGCCCGGGGGGGGATGAGCAGTTCTTC	CASSPGGDEQFF
TRBV10-3	.	TRBJ2-5	.	TGTGCCATCAGTCAGGAGCCCCAAGAGACCCAGTACTTC	CAISQEPQETQYF
TRBV7-2	once	TRBJ2-7	.	TGTGCCAGCAGCCCGAGTCCCTACGAGCAGTACTTC	CASSPSPYEQYF
TRBV5-6	once	TRBJ1-5	.	TGTGCCAGCAGCTTGCGGTCCGAGAATCAGCCCCAGCATTTT	CASSLRSENQPQHF
TRBV6-5	.	TRBJ1-4	.	TGTGCCAGCAGCCAGGAGTCAACTAATGAAAAACTGTTTTTT	CASSQESTNEKLFF
TRBV9	.	TRBJ2-5	TRBD1	TGTGCCAGCAGCGTAGGGGGACAGCGGCAAGAGACCCAGTACTTC	CASSVGGQRQETQYF
TRBV7-9	.	TRBJ2-3	.	TGTGCCAGCAGCAACTGGGAGCAAACTAGCACAGATACGCAGTATTTT	CASSNWEQTSTDTQYF
TRBV5-1	once	TRBJ2-7	.	TGCGCCAGCAGCTTGGACCTCTACGAGCAGTACTTC	CASSLDLYEQYF
TRBV2	.	TRBJ2-7	TRBD2	TGTGCCAGCAGTGGGGGGAGGGAGGACTACGAGCAGTACTTC	CASSGGREDYEQYF
TRBV13	once	TRBJ2-7	TRBD2	TGTGCCAGCAGCCTAGCGGGGGAGCCCTACGAGCAGTACTTC	CASSLAGEPYEQYF
TRBV4-2	.	TRBJ2-3	TRBD2	TGTGCCAGCAGCCAAGGGGAACTAGCGGAGTTAGATACGCAGTATTTT	CASSQGELAELDTQYF
TRBV29-1	.	TRBJ1-1	.	TGCAGCGTTCTTGCGGGGTATGGAGCTTTCTTT	CSVLAGYGAFF
TRBV4-1	once	TRBJ2-7	.	TGCGCCAGCAGCCATCCACCCTGGCAGGACGAGCAGTACTTC	CASSHPPWQDEQYF
TRBV27	.	TRBJ2-7	TRBD2	TGTGCCAGCAGGCCAACTAGCGGGAGTTACGAGCAGTACTTC	CASRPTSGSYEQYF
TRBV4-3	.	TRBJ2-7	TRBD1	TGCGCCAGCAGCCGGATACTAGGGGGCCAAGGATACGAGCAGTACTTC	CASSRILGGQGYEQYF
TRBV10-3	.	TRBJ1-5	.	TGTGCCATCAGTGAAGCTGGGAGCAATCAGCCCCAGCATTTT	CAISEAGSNQPQHF
TRBV7-9	once	TRBJ2-7	.	TGTGCCAGCAGCTCAGCGGGACAGGCAACCTACGAGCAGTACTTC	CASSSAGQATYEQYF
TRBV7-9	.	TRBJ1-2	.	TGTGCCAGCAGCTTAGATGCAGGGAGAGGCTACACCTTC	CASSLDAGRGYTF
TRBV27	.	TRBJ2-7	.	TGTGCCAGCAGCAAACTAATGGGAGGGGGCGAGCAGTACTTC	CASSKLMGGGEQYF
TRBV19	once	TRBJ1-3	.	TGTGCCAGTAGTATGTTATCTGGGGGGCAGACTGGAAACACCATATATTTT	CASSMLSGGQTGNTIYF
TRBV4-1	once	TRBJ2-7	.	TGCGCCAGCAGCCAAGATCCAGGGGGAGGCTACGAGCAGTACTTC	CASSQDPGGGYEQYF
TRBV28	.	TRBJ1-6	TRBD1	TGTGCCAGCAGTTCCCGACAGGGGGGGAATTCACCCCTCCACTTT	CASSSRQGGNSPLHF
TRBV4-1	.	TRBJ2-7	.	TGCGCCAGCAGCCAAGCGACGGCTTCCTGGAGCTCCTACGAGCAGTACTTC	CASSQATASWSSYEQYF
TRBV7-9	.	TRBJ2-5	TRBD1	TGTGCCAGCAGCTACGGGACAGGCTCGGGAGAGACCCAGTACTTC	CASSYGTGSGETQYF
TRBV5-1	.	TRBJ2-2	TRBD1	TGCGCCAGCAGCTCCCCGACAGGGTGGGGGACGAACACCGGGGAGCTGTTTTTT	CASSSPTGWGTNTGELFF
TRBV7-9	.	TRBJ2-7	TRBD2	TGTGCCAGCAGCTTAGGGCCCGGGACTAGCGGGCCCGGGGGCGAGCAGTACTTC	CASSLGPGTSGPGGEQYF
TRBV11-2	.	TRBJ2-7	.	TGTGCCAGCAGCTTCGCCGGGACAAAAAACGACGAGCAGTACTTC	CASSFAGTKNDEQYF
TRBV28	.	TRBJ2-3	.	TGTGCCAGCAGTTTATCACCCTTGGGGACAGATACGCAGTATTTT	CASSLSPLGTDTQYF
TRBV6-5	.	TRBJ2-7	.	TGTGCCAGCAGTTACTCTAGGGGGGAATATGTCCACGAGCAGTACTTC	CASSYSRGEYVHEQYF
TRBV27	.	TRBJ2-5	TRBD2	TGTGCCAGCAGGCTGGGTTTGAGCGGGAAAGAGACCCAGTACTTC	CASRLGLSGKETQYF
TRBV4-3	.	TRBJ2-5	TRBD2	TGCGCCAGCAGCCAAGATTGGTTAGCGGGAGGCGGAGAGACCCAGTACTTC	CASSQDWLAGGGETQYF
TRBV7-9	.	TRBJ2-3	.	TGTGCCAGCAGCTTATACGGAGATACGCAGTATTTT	CASSLYGDTQYF
TRBV27	.	TRBJ2-3	TRBD2	TGTGCCAGCAGGGGTCTAGCGGGAAGCACAGATACGCAGTATTTT	CASRGLAGSTDTQYF
TRBV5-4	.	TRBJ1-3	.	TGTGCCAGCAGCTTGGCCGGGCAGAAGACAAGCAACTCTGGAAACACCATATATTTT	CASSLAGQKTSNSGNTIYF
TRBV6-5	once	TRBJ2-3	.	TGTGCCAGCAGTTACTCGTGGGCTTACGAAGATACGCAGTATTTT	CASSYSWAYEDTQYF
TRBV27	.	TRBJ2-1	TRBD1	TGTGCCAGCAGTTTATCCCCCGGGACAGGGTACTACAATGAGCAGTTCTTC	CASSLSPGTGYYNEQFF
TRBV19	.	TRBJ1-1	.	TGTGCCAGTAGTATCATGCCGGACTCTGAAGCTTTCTTT	CASSIMPDSEAFF
TRBV7-2	.	TRBJ2-7	.	TGTGCCAGCAGCTCCGAACAGGGCTACGAGCAGTACTTC	CASSSEQGYEQYF
TRBV5-8	.	TRBJ2-1	.	TGTGCCAGCAGCTTGGGGGTTAACTGGGATGAGCAGTTCTTC	CASSLGVNWDEQFF
TRBV19	.	TRBJ2-7	.	TGTGCCAGTAGCCCCCCGGGTGAATCCTACGAGCAGTACTTC	CASSPPGESYEQYF
TRBV2	.	TRBJ1-1	.	TGTGCCAGCAGTGAAGCGCCGCGGTGGGCTTTCTTT	CASSEAPRWAFF
TRBV25-1	.	TRBJ2-2	TRBD1	TGTGCCAGCACAAGACAGGGGCGGACCGGGGAGCTGTTTTTT	CASTRQGRTGELFF
TRBV11-2	.	TRBJ1-5	TRBD1	TGTGCCAGCAGCCCCGGGACAGGGGGCCGTAATCAGCCCCAGCATTTT	CASSPGTGGRNQPQHF
TRBV28	.	TRBJ2-3	TRBD1	TGTGCCAGCAGAGGGACAGGGGGCAAGGAGGATACGCAGTATTTT	CASRGTGGKEDTQYF
TRBV27	.	TRBJ2-1	.	TGTGCCAGCAGTTTATCTGGCGGGTGGCACAATGAGCAGTTCTTC	CASSLSGGWHNEQFF
TRBV4-3	.	TRBJ2-1	TRBD2	TGCGCCAGCAGCCGCCTAGCGGGAGCGAGCAATGAGCAGTTCTTC	CASSRLAGASNEQFF
TRBV30	.	TRBJ1-2	.	TGTGCCTGGGCCGCTTGGGGAGAGTTAAATGAGGGCTACACCTTC	CAWAAWGELNEGYTF
TRBV4-3	.	TRBJ2-7	TRBD2	TGCGCCAGCAGCCAAGATGAATCTGCGGGGGCCTACGAGCAGTACTTC	CASSQDESAGAYEQYF
TRBV7-9	.	TRBJ2-1	.	TGTGCCAGCAGCTTAATTTCCGGGAGTATCGACAATGAGCAGTTCTTC	CASSLISGSIDNEQFF
TRBV10-3	once	TRBJ1-2	.	TGTGCCACAAGGGAAAGGGGGACCGCCGCATGGGGCTACACCTTC	CATRERGTAAWGYTF
TRBV27	.	TRBJ1-1	.	TGTGCCAGCAGTTTATACGTCGTTTGGGCGGGGGGGCTCTTT	CASSLYVVWAGGLF
TRBV5-1	.	TRBJ2-1	TRBD2	TGCGCCAGCAGCTCTAGCGGGAGTAACAATGAGCAGTTCTTC	CASSSSGSNNEQFF
TRBV10-2	.	TRBJ1-5	.	TGCGCCAGCCGGGCCTATAATCAGCCCCAGCATTTT	CASRAYNQPQHF
TRBV9	once	TRBJ2-7	.	TGTGCCAGCAGCCCCAGCCGGGCCTTTTACTCCTACGAGCAGTACTTC	CASSPSRAFYSYEQYF
TRBV6-8	.	TRBJ1-3	.	TGTGCCAGCAGTTACAGGGCCGGAAACACCATATATTTT	CASSYRAGNTIYF